This T cell receptor beta chain was retrieved from a study of T cell responses to AZD1222 COVID-19 vaccine. Notes on the study in general: As reported, nearly half of all spike-specific TCRs target variant regions that are unmutated.

Only in-frame clones appear in the TCRdb table, and some are missing; sequencing was by immunoSEQ multiplex PCR. The sample has some 190,000 clones, about 91% seen once; the top ten hold approximately 8%. Trimming pared 8 bases from V and 2 bases from J, leaving 12 bases between. The CDR3 is made up of 13 amino acids. Details on this clone: Its specificity is not known.

V gene TRBV12-3 or TRBV12-4 combines with J gene TRBJ2-5, with D possibly being TRBD1 or TRBD2 (5 bases each). Specimen: peripheral blood, collected on day 0 of AZD1222 vaccination. This receptor was obtained from an adult in good health. The CDR3 coding sequence is TGTGCCAGCGGGGACCCCTCACAAGAGACCCAGTACTTC. This sequence encodes CASGDPSQETQYF.